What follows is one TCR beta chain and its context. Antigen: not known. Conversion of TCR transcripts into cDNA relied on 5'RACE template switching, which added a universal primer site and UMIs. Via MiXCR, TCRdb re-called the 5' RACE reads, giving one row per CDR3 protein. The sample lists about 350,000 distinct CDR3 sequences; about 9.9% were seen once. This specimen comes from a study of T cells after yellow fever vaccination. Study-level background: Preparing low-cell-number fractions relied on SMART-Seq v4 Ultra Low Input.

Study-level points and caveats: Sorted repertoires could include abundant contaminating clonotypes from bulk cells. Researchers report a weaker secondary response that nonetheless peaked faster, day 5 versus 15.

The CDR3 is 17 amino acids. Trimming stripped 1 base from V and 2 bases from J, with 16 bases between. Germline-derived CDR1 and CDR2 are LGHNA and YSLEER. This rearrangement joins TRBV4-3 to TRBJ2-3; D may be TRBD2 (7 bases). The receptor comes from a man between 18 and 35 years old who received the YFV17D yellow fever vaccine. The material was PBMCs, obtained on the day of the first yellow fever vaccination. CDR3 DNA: TGCGCCAGCAGCCAAGGAGGGGGGGGCCGGGTCACAGATACGCAGTATTTT. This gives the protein CASSQGGGGRVTDTQYF.